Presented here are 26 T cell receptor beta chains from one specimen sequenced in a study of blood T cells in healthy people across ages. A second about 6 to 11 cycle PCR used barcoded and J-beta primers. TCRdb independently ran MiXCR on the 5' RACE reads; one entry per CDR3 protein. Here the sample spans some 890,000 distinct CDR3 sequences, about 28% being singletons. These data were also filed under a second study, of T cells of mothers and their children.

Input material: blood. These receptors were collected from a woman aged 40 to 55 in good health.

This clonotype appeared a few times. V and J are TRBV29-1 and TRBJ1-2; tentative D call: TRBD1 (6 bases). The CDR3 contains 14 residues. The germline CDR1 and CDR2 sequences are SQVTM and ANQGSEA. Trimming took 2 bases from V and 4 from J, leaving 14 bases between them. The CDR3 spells CSVESQQGAYGYTF. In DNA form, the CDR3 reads TGCAGCGTTGAAAGTCAACAGGGTGCCTATGGCTACACCTTC.

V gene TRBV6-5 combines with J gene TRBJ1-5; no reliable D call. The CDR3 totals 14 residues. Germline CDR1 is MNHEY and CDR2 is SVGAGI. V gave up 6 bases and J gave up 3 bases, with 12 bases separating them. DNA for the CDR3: TGTGCCAGCAGGGCCGACCTCAACAATCAGCCCCAGCATTTT. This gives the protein CASRADLNNQPQHF.

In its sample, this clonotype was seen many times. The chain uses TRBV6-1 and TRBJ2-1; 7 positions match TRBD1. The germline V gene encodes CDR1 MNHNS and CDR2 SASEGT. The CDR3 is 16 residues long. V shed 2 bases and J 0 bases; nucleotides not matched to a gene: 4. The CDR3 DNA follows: TGTGCCAGCAGTGAAAATGGGGACAGCTCCTACAATGAGCAGTTCTTC. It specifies CASSENGDSSYNEQFF.

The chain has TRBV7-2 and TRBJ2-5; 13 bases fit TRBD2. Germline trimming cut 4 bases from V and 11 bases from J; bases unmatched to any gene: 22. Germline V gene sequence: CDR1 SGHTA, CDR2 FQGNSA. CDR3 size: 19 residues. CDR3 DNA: TGTGCCAGCAGCTCAAGTGGACTAGCGGGGGCCAATACCTACAATGAGCAGTACTTC. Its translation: CASSSSGLAGANTYNEQYF.

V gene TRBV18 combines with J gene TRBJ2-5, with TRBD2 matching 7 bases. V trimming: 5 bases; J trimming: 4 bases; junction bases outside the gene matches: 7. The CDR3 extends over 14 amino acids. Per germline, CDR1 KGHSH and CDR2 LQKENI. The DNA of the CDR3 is TGTGCCAGCTCAAGGACGAGGGAGGGAGAGACCCAGTACTTC. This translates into CASSRTREGETQYF.

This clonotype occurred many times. The CDR3 protein is CASTIHNEQFF. CDR3 bases: TGTGCCAGCACCATTCATAATGAGCAGTTCTTC. The rearrangement joins TRBV6-6 to TRBJ2-1, with D uncertain. V lost 7 bases to trimming and J lost 7 bases, with 8 bases between them. Looked up from germline, CDR1 is MNHNY and CDR2 is SVGAGI (reference sequence). This CDR3 spans 11 amino acids.

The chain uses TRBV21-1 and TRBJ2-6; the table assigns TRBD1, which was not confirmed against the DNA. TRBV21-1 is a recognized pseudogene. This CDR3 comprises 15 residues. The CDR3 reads CARRQGLSGANVLTF. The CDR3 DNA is TGTGCCAGAAGACAGGGGCTCTCTGGGGCCAACGTCCTGACTTTC.

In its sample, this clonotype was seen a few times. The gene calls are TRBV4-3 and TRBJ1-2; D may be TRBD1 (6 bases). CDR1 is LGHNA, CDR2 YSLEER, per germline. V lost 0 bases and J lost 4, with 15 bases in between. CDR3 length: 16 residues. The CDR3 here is CASSQDLGGLSYGYTF. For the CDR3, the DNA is TGCGCCAGCAGCCAAGATCTAGGGGGGCTTAGCTATGGCTACACCTTC.

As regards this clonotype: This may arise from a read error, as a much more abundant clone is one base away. The CDR3 nucleotides are TGTGCCAGCAGTTCCCCGGACAGGGGCTACGAGCAGTACTTC. This gives the protein CASSSPDRGYEQYF. This chain uses TRBV28 with TRBJ2-7; 9 bases are a match to TRBD1. Unmatched junction bases numbered 4, after V lost 4 bases and J lost 3 bases. Germline CDR1 is MDHEN and CDR2 is SYDVKM. CDR3 length: 14 amino acids.

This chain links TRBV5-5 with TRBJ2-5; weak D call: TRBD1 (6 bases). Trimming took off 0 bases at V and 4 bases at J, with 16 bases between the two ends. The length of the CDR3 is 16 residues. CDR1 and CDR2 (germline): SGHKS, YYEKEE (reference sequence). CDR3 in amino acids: CASSLGSGDYIETQYF. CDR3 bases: TGTGCCAGCAGCTTGGGGTCAGGGGATTATATAGAGACCCAGTACTTC.

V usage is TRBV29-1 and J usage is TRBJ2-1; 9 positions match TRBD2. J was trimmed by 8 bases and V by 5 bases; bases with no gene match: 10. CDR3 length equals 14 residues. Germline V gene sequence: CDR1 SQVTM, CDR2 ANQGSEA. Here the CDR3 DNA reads TGCAGCGTTAGGGGACTAGCCACTACGGATGAGCAGTTCTTC. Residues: CSVRGLATTDEQFF.

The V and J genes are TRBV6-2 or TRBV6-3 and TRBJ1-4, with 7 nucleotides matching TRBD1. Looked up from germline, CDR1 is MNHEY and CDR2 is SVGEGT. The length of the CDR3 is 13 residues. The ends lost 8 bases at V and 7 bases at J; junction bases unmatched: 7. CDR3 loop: CASLAGDSEKLFF. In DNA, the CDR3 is TGTGCCAGCCTTGCGGGGGACAGTGAAAAACTGTTTTTT.

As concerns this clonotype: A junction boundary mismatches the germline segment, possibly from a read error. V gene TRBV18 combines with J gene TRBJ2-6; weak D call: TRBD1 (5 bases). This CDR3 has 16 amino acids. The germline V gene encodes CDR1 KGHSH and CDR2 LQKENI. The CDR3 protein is CASSSEQGSGANALTF. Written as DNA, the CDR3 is TGTGCCAGCTCGTCCGAGCAGGGCTCTGGGGCCAACGCCCTGACTTTC.

The CDR3 here is CASRNLAGVGEQYF. The CDR3 bases are TGTGCCAGCAGGAATCTAGCGGGGGTCGGCGAGCAGTACTTC. This chain connects TRBV28 to TRBJ2-7; 10 bases are a match to TRBD2. Trimming took 6 bases from V and 6 from J; bases not matched to a gene: 8. CDR3 length equals 14 residues. Germline CDR1 is MDHEN and CDR2 is SYDVKM. The full variable domain, completed using reference TRBV28 and TRBJ2-7, is DVKVTQSSRYLVKRTGEKVFLECVQDMDHENMFWYRQDPGLGLRLIYFSYDVKMKEKGDIPEGYSVSREKKERFSLILESASTNQTSMYLCASRNLAGVGEQYFGPGTRLTVT.

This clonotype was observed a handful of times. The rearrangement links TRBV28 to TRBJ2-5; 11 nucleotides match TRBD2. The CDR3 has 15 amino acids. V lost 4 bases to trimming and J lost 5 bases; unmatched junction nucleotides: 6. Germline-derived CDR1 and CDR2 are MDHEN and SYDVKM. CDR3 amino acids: CASSSSASGGETQYF. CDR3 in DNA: TGTGCCAGCAGTTCCTCGGCTAGCGGGGGGGAGACCCAGTACTTC.

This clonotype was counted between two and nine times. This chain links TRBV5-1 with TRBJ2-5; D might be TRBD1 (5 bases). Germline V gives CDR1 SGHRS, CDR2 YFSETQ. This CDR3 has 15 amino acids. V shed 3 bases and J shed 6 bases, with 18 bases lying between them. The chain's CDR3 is CASSSQVGSEKTQYF. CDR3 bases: TGCGCCAGCAGCTCACAGGTGGGCTCGGAGAAGACCCAGTACTTC.

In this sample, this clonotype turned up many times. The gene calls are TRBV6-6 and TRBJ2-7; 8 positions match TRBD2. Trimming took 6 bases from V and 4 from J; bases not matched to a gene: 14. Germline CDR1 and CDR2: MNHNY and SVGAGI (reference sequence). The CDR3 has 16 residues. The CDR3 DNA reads TGTGCCAGCAGGGATGAAGCGGGGGATCGGTGGTACGAGCAGTACTTC. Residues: CASRDEAGDRWYEQYF.

The CDR3 DNA reads TGTGCCAGCAGACCCAGGACTAGCGGGCTCCAAGAGACCCAGTACTTC. Protein sequence: CASRPRTSGLQETQYF. The rearrangement links TRBV12-3 or TRBV12-4 to TRBJ2-5; 11 bases are a match to TRBD2. V gave up 6 bases and J gave up 1 base; unmatched junction bases: 7. The CDR3 length is 16 residues.

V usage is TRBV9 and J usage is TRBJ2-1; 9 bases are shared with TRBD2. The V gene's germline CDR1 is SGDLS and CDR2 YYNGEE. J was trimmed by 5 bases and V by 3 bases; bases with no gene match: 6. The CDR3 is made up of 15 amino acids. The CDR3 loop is CASSASGGLDNEQFF. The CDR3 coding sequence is TGTGCCAGCAGCGCAAGCGGGGGGCTCGACAATGAGCAGTTCTTC.

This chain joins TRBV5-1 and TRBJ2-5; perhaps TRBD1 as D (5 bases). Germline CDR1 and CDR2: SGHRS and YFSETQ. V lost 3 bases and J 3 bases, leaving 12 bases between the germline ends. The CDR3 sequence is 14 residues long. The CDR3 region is CASSSAFREETQYF. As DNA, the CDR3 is TGCGCCAGCAGCTCCGCCTTCAGGGAAGAGACCCAGTACTTC. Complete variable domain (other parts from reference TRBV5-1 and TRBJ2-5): KAGVTQTPRYLIKTRGQQVTLSCSPISGHRSVSWYQQTPGQGLQFLFEYFSETQRNKGNFPGRFSGRQFSNSRSEMNVSTLELGDSALYLCASSSAFREETQYFGPGTRLLVL.

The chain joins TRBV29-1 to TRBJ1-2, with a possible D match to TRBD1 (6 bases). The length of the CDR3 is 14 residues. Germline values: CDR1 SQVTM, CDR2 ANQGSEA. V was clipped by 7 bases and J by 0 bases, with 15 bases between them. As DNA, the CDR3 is TGCAGCGCCGGAGGGGGGGTTACTAACTATGGCTACACCTTC. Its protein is CSAGGGVTNYGYTF.

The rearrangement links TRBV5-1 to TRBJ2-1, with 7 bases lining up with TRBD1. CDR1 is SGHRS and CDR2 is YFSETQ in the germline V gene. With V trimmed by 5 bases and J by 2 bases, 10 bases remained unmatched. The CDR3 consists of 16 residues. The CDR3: CASRGRGKKAYNEQFF. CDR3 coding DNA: TGCGCCAGCAGGGGCAGGGGGAAAAAAGCCTACAATGAGCAGTTCTTC.

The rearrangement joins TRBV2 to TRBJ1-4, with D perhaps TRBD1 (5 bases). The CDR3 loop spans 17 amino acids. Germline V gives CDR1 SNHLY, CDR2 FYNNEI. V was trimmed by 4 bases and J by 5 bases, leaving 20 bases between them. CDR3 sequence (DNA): TGTGCCAGCAGTGGCCTGGAGCGGGGCCACGTAAATGAAAAACTGTTTTTT. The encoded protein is CASSGLERGHVNEKLFF.

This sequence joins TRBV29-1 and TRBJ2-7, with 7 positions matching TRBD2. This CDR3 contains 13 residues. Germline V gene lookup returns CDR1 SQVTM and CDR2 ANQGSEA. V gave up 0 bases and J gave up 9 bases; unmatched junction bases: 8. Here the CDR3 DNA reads TGCAGCGTTGAAGACGGGACTACTACGAGGCAGTACTTC. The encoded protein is CSVEDGTTTRQYF.

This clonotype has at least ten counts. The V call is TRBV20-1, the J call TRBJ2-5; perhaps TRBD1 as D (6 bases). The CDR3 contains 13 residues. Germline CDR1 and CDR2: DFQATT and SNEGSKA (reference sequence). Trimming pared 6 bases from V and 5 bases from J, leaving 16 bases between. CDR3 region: CSAKLVRGETQYF. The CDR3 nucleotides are TGCAGTGCAAAGCTCGTTAGGGGGGAGACCCAGTACTTC.

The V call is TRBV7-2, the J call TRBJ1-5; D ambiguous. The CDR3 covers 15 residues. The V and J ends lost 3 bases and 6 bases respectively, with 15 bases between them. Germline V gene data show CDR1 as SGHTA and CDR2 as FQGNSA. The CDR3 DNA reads TGTGCCAGCAGCTTTATTGCCCATCCCTCTCAGCCCCAGCATTTT. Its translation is CASSFIAHPSQPQHF.